Shown below are 25 T cell receptor beta chains from a single sample sequenced in a study of blood T cells in healthy people across ages. It was with a sample-barcoded 5' primer and a J-beta primer mix that a second PCR of roughly 7 to 12 cycles was run. TCRdb reprocessed the 5' RACE reads via MiXCR and lists one record per CDR3 protein. The sample yields about 680,000 distinct CDR3 sequences, about 52% seen once. Material for sequencing was blood. The receptors come from a woman in her fifties or sixties in good health.

This clonotype showed up many times. V gene TRBV15 combines with J gene TRBJ2-5, with D possibly TRBD2 on 5 matching bases. Germline V CDR1 and CDR2: LNHNV, YYDKDF (reference sequence). The CDR3 spans 19 residues. Between the trimmed V and J ends, which lost 1 base and 6 bases, there was a span of 27 bases. The chain's CDR3 is CATSRGTVSARHLRKTQYF. As DNA, the CDR3 is TGTGCCACCAGCAGAGGCACTGTTAGCGCCCGACATCTGAGAAAGACCCAGTACTTC.

This clonotype was seen a few times. The chain uses TRBV4-3 and TRBJ2-5; 9 bases align to TRBD1. Germline lookup yields CDR1 LGHNA and CDR2 YSLEER. The CDR3 spans 16 residues. After removal of 0 bases from V and 5 bases from J, the junction contained 7 bases not matched to a gene. The CDR3 reads CASSQDLQGARETQYF. CDR3 coding DNA: TGCGCCAGCAGCCAAGACCTACAGGGGGCGCGTGAGACCCAGTACTTC.

The sample holds a few counts of this clonotype. The chain combines TRBV4-3 with TRBJ2-2; D is possibly TRBD1 (6 bases). Germline V gives CDR1 LGHNA, CDR2 YSLEER. Trimming stripped 0 bases from V and 0 bases from J, with 11 bases between. The CDR3 consists of 17 residues. CDR3 in amino acids: CASSQDRGTPNTGELFF. The CDR3 bases are TGCGCCAGCAGCCAAGATCGAGGGACACCGAACACCGGGGAGCTGTTTTTT.

The chain uses TRBV7-9 and TRBJ2-5, with 7 bases that match TRBD1. The CDR3 contains 16 residues. The germline V gene has CDR1 SEHNR and CDR2 FQNEAQ (reference sequence). V was clipped by 5 bases and J by 1 base; unmatched bases: 10. CDR3 nucleotides: TGTGCCAGCAGCATCCGGACAGGACCACTCCAAGAGACCCAGTACTTC. This sequence encodes CASSIRTGPLQETQYF.

V usage is TRBV24-1 and J usage is TRBJ2-7, with D maybe TRBD1 (6 bases). Germline V gene data show CDR1 as KGHDR and CDR2 as SFDVKD. Trimming took 3 bases from V and 7 from J, leaving 9 bases between them. The CDR3 totals 12 residues. The CDR3 nucleotides are TGTGCCACCAGTGATCAGGGGAGTGAGCAGTACTTC. It specifies CATSDQGSEQYF.

This chain links TRBV16 with TRBJ1-1; the D is unclear. V lost 1 base and J 1 base, leaving 7 bases between the germline ends. Germline V lookup: CDR1 KGHSY, CDR2 FQNENV. There are 14 residues in the CDR3. CDR3 in amino acids: CASSQYERNTEAFF. DNA for the CDR3: TGTGCCAGCAGCCAATATGAGAGGAACACTGAAGCTTTCTTT.

The chain couples TRBV9 to TRBJ2-1; the D is unclear. Germline V gives CDR1 SGDLS, CDR2 YYNGEE. The CDR3 consists of 14 residues. V gave up 0 bases and J gave up 5 bases, with 9 bases separating them. Here the CDR3 DNA reads TGTGCCAGCAGCGTAGGGCAGCCAAACAATGAGCAGTTCTTC. It translates to CASSVGQPNNEQFF.

V gene TRBV27 combines with J gene TRBJ1-1; D is possibly TRBD1 (6 bases). Trimming pared 4 bases from V and 6 bases from J, leaving 15 bases between. The CDR3 covers 14 residues. Germline V gives CDR1 MNHEY, CDR2 SMNVEV (reference sequence). The CDR3 nucleotides read TGTGCCAGCAGTTGGAGGGGGGCGGACCCTGAAGCTTTCTTT. This sequence encodes CASSWRGADPEAFF.

This clonotype was recorded a few times. The V and J genes are TRBV20-1 and TRBJ2-1, with 11 bases that match TRBD2. From germline, CDR1 is DFQATT and CDR2 SNEGSKA (reference sequence). The CDR3 contains 14 residues. V lost 3 bases to trimming and J lost 6 bases; unmatched junction nucleotides: 4. CDR3 loop: CSARKTSGSNEQFF. DNA for the CDR3: TGCAGTGCTAGGAAAACTAGCGGGAGCAATGAGCAGTTCTTC.

The chain combines TRBV6-6 with TRBJ2-7; TRBD1 might be the D (7 bases). Trimming shortened V by 3 bases and J by 3 bases, and 18 bases separated the two germline ends. This CDR3 region has 16 residues. CDR1 is MNHNY and CDR2 is SVGAGI in the germline V gene (reference sequence). CDR3 coding DNA: TGTGCCAGCAGTTATCGGGGGACAGATCGTAGCTACGAGCAGTACTTC. It yields the protein CASSYRGTDRSYEQYF.

This rearrangement joins TRBV15 to TRBJ2-7; the D gene is possibly TRBD1 (6 bases). The V end was cut by 1 base, the J end by 2 bases, with 15 bases between. CDR3 size: 16 residues. Germline V gene lookup returns CDR1 LNHNV and CDR2 YYDKDF (reference sequence). CDR3 bases: TGTGCCACCAGCAGAGCCCCGTCGGGACACACCTACGAGCAGTACTTC. Protein: CATSRAPSGHTYEQYF.

This chain links TRBV5-1 with TRBJ2-1; TRBD2 agrees at 10 bases. The CDR3 has 15 residues. The germline V gene has CDR1 SGHRS and CDR2 YFSETQ. The V segment lost 0 bases and the J segment 9 bases; nucleotides outside the gene matches: 6. This CDR3 reads CASSLAASGSTEQFF. The CDR3 nucleotides read TGCGCCAGCAGCTTGGCTGCTAGCGGGAGTACTGAGCAGTTCTTC. Together with reference TRBV5-1 and TRBJ2-1, the CDR3 gives the full variable domain: KAGVTQTPRYLIKTRGQQVTLSCSPISGHRSVSWYQQTPGQGLQFLFEYFSETQRNKGNFPGRFSGRQFSNSRSEMNVSTLELGDSALYLCASSLAASGSTEQFFGPGTRLTVL.

V usage is TRBV6-6 and J usage is TRBJ2-7; possible D gene TRBD2, 5 bases. The end of the DNA fits TRBJ2-5 better, so the J call may be wrong. The CDR3 covers 13 residues. Germline V gene lookup returns CDR1 MNHNY and CDR2 SVGAGI (reference sequence). The CDR3 protein is CASTVLAGETQYF. For the CDR3, the DNA is TGTGCCAGCACCGTGCTGGCGGGAGAGACCCAGTACTTC.

The chain joins TRBV9 to TRBJ2-6; D unclear. Germline V CDR1 and CDR2: SGDLS, YYNGEE. CDR3 length: 15 residues. The V end was cut by 4 bases, the J end by 0 bases, with 8 bases between. This CDR3 is CASSRQTSGANVLTF. The CDR3 DNA is TGTGCCAGCAGCAGGCAGACCTCTGGGGCCAACGTCCTGACTTTC. The full variable domain, completed using reference TRBV9 and TRBJ2-6, is DSGVTQTPKHLITATGQRVTLRCSPRSGDLSVYWYQQSLDQGLQFLIQYYNGEERAKGNILERFSAQQFPDLHSELNLSSLELGDSALYFCASSRQTSGANVLTFGAGSRLTVL.

Concerning this clonotype itself: At one end, the junction sequence differs from germline, possibly due to a read error. The rearrangement joins TRBV7-7 to TRBJ2-2; TRBD2 matches at 8 bases. Germline assignment: CDR1 SSHAT and CDR2 FNYEAQ (reference sequence). This CDR3 has 18 amino acids. DNA of the CDR3: TGTGCTAGCAGCTTAGCGTGGAGCGGGAGCCCACGCACCGGGGAGCTGTTTTTT. This translates into CASSLAWSGSPRTGELFF.

This clonotype has more than one count but fewer than ten. The chain combines TRBV7-2 with TRBJ2-1; TRBD2 might be the D (5 bases). Trimming removed 5 bases at V and 7 bases at J, with 18 bases between. There are 15 residues in the CDR3. Germline values: CDR1 SGHTA, CDR2 FQGNSA. CDR3 residues: CASSPRRNSGNEQFF. For the CDR3, the DNA is TGTGCCAGCAGCCCGCGGAGGAATTCGGGAAATGAGCAGTTCTTC.

A word on this clonotype: A much larger clone lies a single base off, so this may be a read error. The rearrangement links TRBV25-1 to TRBJ2-1; 7 nucleotides line up with TRBD1. The CDR3 is 21 amino acids. The germline CDR1 and CDR2 sequences are MGHDK and SYGVNS. The CDR3, as DNA: TGTGCCAGCAGTGAAAGCCTACTCCGGGACAGATACCCCAAAATCTACAATGAGCAGCTCTTC. Translated, it gives CASSESLLRDRYPKIYNEQLF.

This clonotype was seen many times. V gene TRBV15 combines with J gene TRBJ2-3; D remains ambiguous. CDR1 is LNHNV, CDR2 YYDKDF, per germline (reference sequence). V lost 4 bases to trimming and J lost 8 bases, with 13 bases between them. This CDR3 region has 13 residues. This chain's CDR3 is CATSISLVGTQYF. DNA for the CDR3: TGTGCCACCAGCATTAGTTTAGTGGGTACGCAGTATTTT. The full variable domain, rest sourced from reference TRBV15 and TRBJ2-3, is DAMVIQNPRYQVTQFGKPVTLSCSQTLNHNVMYWYQQKSSQAPKLLFHYYDKDFNNEADTPDNFQSRRPNTSFCFLDIRSPGLGDTAMYLCATSISLVGTQYFGPGTRLTVL.

As DNA, the CDR3 is TGTGCCAGCAAACCACCAGGGACAGATGCTAACTATGGCTACACCTTC. It codes for CASKPPGTDANYGYTF. The J gene is TRBJ1-2, the V gene TRBV28; 7 nucleotides agree with TRBD1. Trimming cost V 7 bases and J 0 bases; bases outside gene matches: 11. Germline V gene data show CDR1 as MDHEN and CDR2 as SYDVKM. This CDR3 has 16 residues.

The J gene is TRBJ2-7, the V gene TRBV7-2; D call uncertain. CDR1 is SGHTA, CDR2 FQGNSA, per germline. V gave up 1 base and J gave up 3 bases, with 10 bases separating them. The length of the CDR3 is 14 residues. CDR3 residues: CASSLDGVIYEQYF. The CDR3 DNA follows: TGTGCCAGCAGCTTAGATGGGGTAATCTACGAGCAGTACTTC.

The chain combines TRBV7-6 with TRBJ2-7; D is undetermined. V was clipped by 6 bases and J by 0 bases, with 12 bases between them. The germline CDR1 and CDR2 sequences are SGHVS and FNYEAQ. This CDR3 contains 14 residues. The CDR3 DNA reads as TGTGCCAGCAGGACCCTCAGGAGCTCCTACGAGCAGTACTTC. It codes for CASRTLRSSYEQYF.

The table lists this clonotype with many counts. V is TRBV6-6 and J is TRBJ2-1, with TRBD2 as a possible D gene (5 bases). The CDR3 totals 15 residues. Germline values: CDR1 MNHNY, CDR2 SVGAGI (reference sequence). The V end lost 6 bases, the J end lost 5 bases, and 17 bases lay between the germline ends. CDR3 sequence: CASSRGRRGHNEQFF. In DNA form, the CDR3 reads TGTGCCAGCAGCCGCGGACGCCGGGGTCACAATGAGCAGTTCTTC.

The chain couples TRBV21-1 to TRBJ1-1; the table calls TRBD1, which could not be checked here. TRBV21-1 is noted as a pseudogene. The CDR3 extends over 15 amino acids. CDR3 coding DNA: TGTGCCAGCAGCAATCGCAGGGGAGGCGACACTGAAGCTTTCTTT. The encoded protein is CASSNRRGGDTEAFF.

The V call is TRBV14, the J call TRBJ2-6; D is uncertain. V was pared by 8 bases and J by 0 bases, with 5 bases between. Germline CDR1 reads SGHDN; CDR2 reads FVKESK. CDR3 length: 13 amino acids. The CDR3 spells CASRFSGANVLTF. The CDR3 DNA sequence: TGTGCCAGCCGGTTCTCTGGGGCCAACGTCCTGACTTTC. Full variable domain (remainder filled in from reference TRBV14 and TRBJ2-6): EAGVTQFPSHSVIEKGQTVTLRCDPISGHDNLYWYRRVMGKEIKFLLHFVKESKQDESGMPNNRFLAERTGGTYSTLKVQPAELEDSGVYFCASRFSGANVLTFGAGSRLTVL.

This clonotype was counted ten times or more. The chain uses TRBV29-1 and TRBJ1-2, with D tentatively TRBD1 (6 bases). The V gene lost 6 bases and the J gene lost 8 bases, with 19 bases spanning the gap. The V gene's germline CDR1 is SQVTM and CDR2 ANQGSEA. The CDR3 length is 13 residues. CDR3 sequence reads: CSVERGADRGYTF. The CDR3 DNA reads TGCAGCGTGGAACGGGGGGCGGATAGGGGCTACACCTTC.